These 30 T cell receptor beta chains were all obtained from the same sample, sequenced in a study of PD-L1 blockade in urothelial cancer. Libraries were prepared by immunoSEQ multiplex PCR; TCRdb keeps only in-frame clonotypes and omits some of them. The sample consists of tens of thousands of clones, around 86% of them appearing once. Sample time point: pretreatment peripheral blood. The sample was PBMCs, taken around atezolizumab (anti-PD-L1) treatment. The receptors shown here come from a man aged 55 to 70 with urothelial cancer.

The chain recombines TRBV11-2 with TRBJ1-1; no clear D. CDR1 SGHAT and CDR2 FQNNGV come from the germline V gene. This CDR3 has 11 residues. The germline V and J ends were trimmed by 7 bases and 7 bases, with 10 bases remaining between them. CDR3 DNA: TGTGCCAGCAAGGGCGGGATTGAAGCTTTCTTT. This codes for CASKGGIEAFF.

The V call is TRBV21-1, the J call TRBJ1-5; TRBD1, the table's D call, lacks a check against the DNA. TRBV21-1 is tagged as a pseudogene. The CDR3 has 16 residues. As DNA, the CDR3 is TGTGCCAGCAGCCTAAAGTGGGCTGATAGCAATCAGCCCCAGCATTTT. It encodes CASSLKWADSNQPQHF.

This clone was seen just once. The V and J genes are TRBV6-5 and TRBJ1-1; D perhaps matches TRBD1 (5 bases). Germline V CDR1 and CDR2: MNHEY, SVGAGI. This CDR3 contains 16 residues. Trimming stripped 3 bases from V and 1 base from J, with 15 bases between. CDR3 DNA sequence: TGTGCCAGCAGTTATTCGGGGGTGGAAACGAACACTGAAGCTTTCTTT. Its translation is CASSYSGVETNTEAFF.

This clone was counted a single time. CDR3 loop: CASSQDHQGRGYTF. CDR3 sequence (DNA): TGTGCCAGCAGCCAAGATCATCAGGGCCGGGGCTACACCTTC. The chain is built from TRBV14 and TRBJ1-2; D is possibly TRBD1 (5 bases). The CDR3 has 14 amino acids. V shed 0 bases and J shed 8 bases, with 13 bases lying between them. CDR1 and CDR2 (germline): SGHDN, FVKESK.

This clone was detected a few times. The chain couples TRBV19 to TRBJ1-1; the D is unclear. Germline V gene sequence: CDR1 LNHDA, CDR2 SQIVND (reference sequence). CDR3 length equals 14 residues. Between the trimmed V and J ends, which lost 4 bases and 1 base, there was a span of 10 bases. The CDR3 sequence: CASSTRTPNTEAFF. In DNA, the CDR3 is TGTGCCAGTAGTACCCGGACTCCGAACACTGAAGCTTTCTTT. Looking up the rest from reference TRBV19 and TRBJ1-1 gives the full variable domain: DGGITQSPKYLFRKEGQNVTLSCEQNLNHDAMYWYRQDPGQGLRLIYYSQIVNDFQKGDIAEGYSVSREKKESFPLTVTSAQKNPTAFYLCASSTRTPNTEAFFGQGTRLTVV.

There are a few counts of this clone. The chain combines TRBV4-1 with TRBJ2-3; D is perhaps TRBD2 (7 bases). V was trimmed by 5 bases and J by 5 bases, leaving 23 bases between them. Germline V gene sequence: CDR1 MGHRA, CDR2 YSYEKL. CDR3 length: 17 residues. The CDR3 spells CASSRGRAGLLGDTQYF. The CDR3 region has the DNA TGCGCCAGCAGCAGGGGGAGGGCGGGACTCCTGGGAGATACGCAGTATTTT.

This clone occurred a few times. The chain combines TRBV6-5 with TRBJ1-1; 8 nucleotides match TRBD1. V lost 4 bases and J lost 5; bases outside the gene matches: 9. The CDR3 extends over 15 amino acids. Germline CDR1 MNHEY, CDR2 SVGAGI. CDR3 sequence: CASSFTGQGNTEAFF. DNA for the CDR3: TGTGCCAGCAGTTTCACCGGACAGGGTAATACTGAAGCTTTCTTT.

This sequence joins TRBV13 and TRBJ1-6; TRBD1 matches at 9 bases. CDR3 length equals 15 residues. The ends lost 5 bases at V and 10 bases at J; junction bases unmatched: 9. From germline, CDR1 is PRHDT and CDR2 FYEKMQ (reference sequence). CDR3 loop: CASSPSWGQGSPLHF. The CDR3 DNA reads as TGTGCCAGCAGCCCAAGCTGGGGACAGGGATCACCCCTCCACTTT.

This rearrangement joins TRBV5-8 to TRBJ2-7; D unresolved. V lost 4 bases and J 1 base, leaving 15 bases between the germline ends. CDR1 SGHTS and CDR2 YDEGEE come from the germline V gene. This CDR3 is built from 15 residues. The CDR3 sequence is CASSRRQADSYEQYF. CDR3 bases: TGTGCCAGCAGCCGCAGGCAAGCCGATTCCTACGAGCAGTACTTC.

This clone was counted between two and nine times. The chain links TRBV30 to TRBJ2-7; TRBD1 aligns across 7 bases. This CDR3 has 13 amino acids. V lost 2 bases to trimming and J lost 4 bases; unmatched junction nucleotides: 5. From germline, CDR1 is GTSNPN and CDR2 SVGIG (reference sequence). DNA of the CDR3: TGTGCCTGGAGTCAGGGGGTAGTGTACGAGCAGTACTTC. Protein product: CAWSQGVVYEQYF.

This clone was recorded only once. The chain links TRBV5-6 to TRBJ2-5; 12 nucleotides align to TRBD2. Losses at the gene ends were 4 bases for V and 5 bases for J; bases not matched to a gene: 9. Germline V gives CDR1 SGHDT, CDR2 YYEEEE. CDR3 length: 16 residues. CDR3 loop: CASSPRTSGVYETQYF. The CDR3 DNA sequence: TGTGCCAGCAGCCCAAGGACTAGCGGGGTGTATGAGACCCAGTACTTC.

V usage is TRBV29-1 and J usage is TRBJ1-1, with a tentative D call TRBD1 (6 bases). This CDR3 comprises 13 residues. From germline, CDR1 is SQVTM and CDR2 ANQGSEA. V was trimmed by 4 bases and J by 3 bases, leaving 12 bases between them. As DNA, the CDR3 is TGCAGCGTTGGCAGGGGCATGGACACTGAAGCTTTCTTT. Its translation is CSVGRGMDTEAFF.

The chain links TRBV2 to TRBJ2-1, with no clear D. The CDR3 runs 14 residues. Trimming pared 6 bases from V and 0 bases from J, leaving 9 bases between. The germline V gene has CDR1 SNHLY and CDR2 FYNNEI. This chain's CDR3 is CASRARGSYNEQFF. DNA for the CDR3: TGTGCCAGCAGGGCGAGAGGCTCCTACAATGAGCAGTTCTTC.

Written as DNA, the CDR3 is TGTGCCAGCAGTACCGGGACAGTCTCTGGAAACACCATATATTTT. Translation gives CASSTGTVSGNTIYF. This chain uses TRBV2 with TRBJ1-3; 7 bases are a match to TRBD1. Trimming at V came to 5 bases and at J to 0 bases, leaving 4 bases not matched to a gene. The length of the CDR3 is 15 residues. Germline loops: CDR1 SNHLY, CDR2 FYNNEI.

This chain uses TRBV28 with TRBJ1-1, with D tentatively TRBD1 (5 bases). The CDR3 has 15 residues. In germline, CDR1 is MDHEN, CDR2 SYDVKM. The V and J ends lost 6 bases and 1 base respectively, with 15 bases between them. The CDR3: CASRVVGGTNTEAFF. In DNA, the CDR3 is TGTGCCAGCAGGGTCGTTGGGGGGACGAACACTGAAGCTTTCTTT.

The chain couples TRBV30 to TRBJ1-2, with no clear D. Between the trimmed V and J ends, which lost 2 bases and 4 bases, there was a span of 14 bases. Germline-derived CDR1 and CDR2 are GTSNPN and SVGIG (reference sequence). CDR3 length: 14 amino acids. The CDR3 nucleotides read TGTGCCTGGAGTATCTCAGGAGGATCCTATGGCTACACCTTC. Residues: CAWSISGGSYGYTF. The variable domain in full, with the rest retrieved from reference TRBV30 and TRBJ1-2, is SQTIHQWPATLVQPVGSPLSLECTVEGTSNPNLYWYRQAAGRGLQLLFYSVGIGQISSEVPQNLSASRPQDRQFILSSKKLLLSDSGFYLCAWSISGGSYGYTFGSGTRLTVV.

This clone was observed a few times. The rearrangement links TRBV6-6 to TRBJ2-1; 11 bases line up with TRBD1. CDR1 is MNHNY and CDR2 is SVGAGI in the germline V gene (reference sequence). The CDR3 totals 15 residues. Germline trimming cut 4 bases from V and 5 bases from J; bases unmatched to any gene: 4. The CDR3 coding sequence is TGTGCCAGCAGTTCCAGGGACAGGGGGAACAATGAGCAGTTCTTC. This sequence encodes CASSSRDRGNNEQFF.

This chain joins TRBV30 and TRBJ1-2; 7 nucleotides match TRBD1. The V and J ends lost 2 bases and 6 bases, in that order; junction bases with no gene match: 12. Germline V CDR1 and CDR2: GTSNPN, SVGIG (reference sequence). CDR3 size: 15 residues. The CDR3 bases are TGTGCCTGGAGTTTGGGCAGGGGGGAAGTGAATGGCTACACCTTC. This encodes CAWSLGRGEVNGYTF.

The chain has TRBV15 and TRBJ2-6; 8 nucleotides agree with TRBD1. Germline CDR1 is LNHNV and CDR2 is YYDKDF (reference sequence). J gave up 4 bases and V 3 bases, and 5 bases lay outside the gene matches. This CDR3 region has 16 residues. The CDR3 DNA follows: TGTGCCACCAGCAGCGACAGGGGAACCGGGGCCAACGTCCTGACTTTC. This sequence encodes CATSSDRGTGANVLTF.

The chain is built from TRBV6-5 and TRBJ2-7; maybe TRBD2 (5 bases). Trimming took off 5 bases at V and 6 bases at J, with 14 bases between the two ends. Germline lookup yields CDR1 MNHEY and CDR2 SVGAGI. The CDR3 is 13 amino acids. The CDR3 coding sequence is TGTGCCAGCAGTCACCGCAGGACTGGCGAGCAGTACTTC. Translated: CASSHRRTGEQYF.

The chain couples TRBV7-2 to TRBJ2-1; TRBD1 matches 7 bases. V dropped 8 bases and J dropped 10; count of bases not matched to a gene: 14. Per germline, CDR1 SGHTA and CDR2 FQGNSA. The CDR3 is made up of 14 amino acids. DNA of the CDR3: TGTGCCAGCGGATGGCAGGGGGACGAGGGGGAGCAGTTCTTC. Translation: CASGWQGDEGEQFF.

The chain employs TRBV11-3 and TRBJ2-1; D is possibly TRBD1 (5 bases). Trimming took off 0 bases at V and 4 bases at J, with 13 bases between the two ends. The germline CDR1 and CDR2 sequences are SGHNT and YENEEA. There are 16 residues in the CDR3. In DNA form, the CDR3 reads TGTGCCAGCAGCTTAGATGCAGGGTGGCTTTACAATGAGCAGTTCTTC. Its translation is CASSLDAGWLYNEQFF.

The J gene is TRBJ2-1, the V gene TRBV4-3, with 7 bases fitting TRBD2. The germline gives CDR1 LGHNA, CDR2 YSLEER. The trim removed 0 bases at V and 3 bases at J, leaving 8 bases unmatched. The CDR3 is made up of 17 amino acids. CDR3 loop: CASSQDSVTSYYNEQFF. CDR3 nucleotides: TGCGCCAGCAGCCAAGATTCAGTGACTAGCTACTACAATGAGCAGTTCTTC.

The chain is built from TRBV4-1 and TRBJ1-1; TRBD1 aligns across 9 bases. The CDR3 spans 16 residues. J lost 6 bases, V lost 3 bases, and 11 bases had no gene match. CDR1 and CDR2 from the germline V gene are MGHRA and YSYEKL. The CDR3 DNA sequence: TGCGCCAGCAGCCAGGGACAGGGCCCCCGAGGGGCTGAAGCTTTCTTT. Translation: CASSQGQGPRGAEAFF.

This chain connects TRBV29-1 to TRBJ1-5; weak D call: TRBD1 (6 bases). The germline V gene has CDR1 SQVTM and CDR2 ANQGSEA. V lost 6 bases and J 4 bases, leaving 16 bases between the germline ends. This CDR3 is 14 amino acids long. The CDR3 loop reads CSVADSPRNQPQHF. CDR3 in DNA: TGCAGCGTGGCGGACAGTCCGAGGAATCAGCCCCAGCATTTT.

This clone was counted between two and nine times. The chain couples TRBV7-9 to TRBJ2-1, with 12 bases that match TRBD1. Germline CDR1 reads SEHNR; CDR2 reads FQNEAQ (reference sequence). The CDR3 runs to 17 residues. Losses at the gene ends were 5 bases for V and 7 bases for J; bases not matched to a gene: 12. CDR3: CASSATPGTGGKNEQFF. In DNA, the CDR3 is TGTGCCAGCAGCGCAACCCCCGGGACAGGGGGCAAGAATGAGCAGTTCTTC.

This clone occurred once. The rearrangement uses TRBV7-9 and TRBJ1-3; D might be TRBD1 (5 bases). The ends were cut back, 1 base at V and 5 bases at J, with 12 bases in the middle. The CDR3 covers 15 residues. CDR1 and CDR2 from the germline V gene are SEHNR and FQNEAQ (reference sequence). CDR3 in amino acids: CASSLGRAIRNTIYF. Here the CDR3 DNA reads TGTGCCAGCAGCTTAGGCAGGGCAATAAGAAACACCATATATTTT.

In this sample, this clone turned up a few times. The chain's CDR3 is CASSESSRNYGYTF. The CDR3 bases are TGCGCCAGCAGTGAGTCTTCGCGGAACTATGGCTACACCTTC. J is TRBJ1-2 and V is TRBV10-2; D remains ambiguous. Germline V gene lookup returns CDR1 WSHSY and CDR2 SAAADI. This CDR3 has 14 residues. V dropped 0 bases and J dropped 2 bases, with 7 bases sitting between them.

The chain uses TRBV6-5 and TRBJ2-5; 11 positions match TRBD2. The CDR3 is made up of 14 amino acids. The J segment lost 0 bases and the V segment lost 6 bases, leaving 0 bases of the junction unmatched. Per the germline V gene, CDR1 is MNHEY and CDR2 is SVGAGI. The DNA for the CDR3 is TGTGCCAGCAGGACTAGCGGGAACCAAGAGACCCAGTACTTC. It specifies CASRTSGNQETQYF.

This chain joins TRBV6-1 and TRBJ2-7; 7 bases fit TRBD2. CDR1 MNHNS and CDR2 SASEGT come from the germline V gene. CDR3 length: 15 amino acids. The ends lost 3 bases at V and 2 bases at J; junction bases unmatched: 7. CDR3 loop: CASSEFPGGAYEQYF. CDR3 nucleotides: TGTGCCAGCAGTGAGTTCCCGGGGGGTGCCTACGAGCAGTACTTC.